This T cell receptor (beta chain) was captured in a study of blood T cell repertoires in COVID-19. At the level of the study: Samples of COVID-19 (acute and convalescent) were obtained from the United States, Italy and Spain. In each case, the material was cDNA or gDNA derived from T cells, B-cell-depleted T cells, or PBMCs.

Germline V gene lookup returns CDR1 SGHNT and CDR2 YENEEA. V lost 5 bases to trimming and J lost 5 bases; unmatched junction nucleotides: 6. The CDR3 spans 15 residues. Per the original methods: Counts of nucleated cells, estimated from reference gene primer amplification, were obtained. TCRdb's table, derived via immunoSEQ multiplex PCR, lists solely in-frame clones and lacks some. V, J and clone size are taken as reported in that table, and D and trimming were inferred from the DNA itself. The sample has 70,000 to 80,000 clones, more than 75% seen once. The sequencing sample was made of peripheral blood. V usage is TRBV11-3 and J usage is TRBJ2-2; 9 nucleotides line up with TRBD1. This receptor was identified in a woman aged 80 or older with acute or convalescent COVID-19. In nucleotides, the CDR3 is TGTGCCAGCAGCCACAGGGGGCATGGAACCGGGGAGCTGTTTTTT. It translates to CASSHRGHGTGELFF. Full variable domain (missing parts from reference TRBV11-3 and TRBJ2-2): EAGVVQSPRYKIIEKKQPVAFWCNPISGHNTLYWYLQNLGQGPELLIRYENEEAVDDSQLPKDRFSAERLKGVDSTLKIQPAELGDSAVYLCASSHRGHGTGELFFGEGSRLTVL.